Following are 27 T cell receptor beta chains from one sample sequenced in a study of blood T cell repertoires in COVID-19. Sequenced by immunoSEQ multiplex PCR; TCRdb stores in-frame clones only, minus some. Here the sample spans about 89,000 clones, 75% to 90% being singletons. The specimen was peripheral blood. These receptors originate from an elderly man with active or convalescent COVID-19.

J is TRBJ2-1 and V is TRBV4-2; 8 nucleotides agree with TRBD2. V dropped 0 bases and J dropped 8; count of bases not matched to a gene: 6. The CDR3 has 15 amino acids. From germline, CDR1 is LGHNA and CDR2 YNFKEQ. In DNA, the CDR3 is TGTGCCAGCAGCCAAGATAGGCTAGCGGGCGATGAGCAGTTCTTC. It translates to CASSQDRLAGDEQFF.

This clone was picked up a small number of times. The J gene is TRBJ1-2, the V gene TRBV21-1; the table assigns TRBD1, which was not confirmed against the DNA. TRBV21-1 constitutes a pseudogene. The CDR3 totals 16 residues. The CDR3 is CASSKGSRRKCYGYTF. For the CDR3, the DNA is TGTGCCAGCAGCAAGGGCTCCAGACGTAAGTGTTATGGCTACACCTTC.

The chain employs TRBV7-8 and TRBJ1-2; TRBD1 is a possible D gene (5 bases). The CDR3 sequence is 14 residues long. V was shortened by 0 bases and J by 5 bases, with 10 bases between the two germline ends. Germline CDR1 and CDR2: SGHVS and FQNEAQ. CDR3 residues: CASSLAQGSYGYTF. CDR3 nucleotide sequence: TGTGCCAGCAGCTTAGCGCAGGGTTCATATGGCTACACCTTC.

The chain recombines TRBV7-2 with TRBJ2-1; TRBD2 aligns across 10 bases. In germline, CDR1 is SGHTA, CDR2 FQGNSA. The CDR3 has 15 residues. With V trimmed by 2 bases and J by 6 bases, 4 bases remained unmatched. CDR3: CASSLFPSGGNEQFF. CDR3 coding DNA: TGTGCCAGCAGCTTATTTCCTAGCGGGGGCAATGAGCAGTTCTTC.

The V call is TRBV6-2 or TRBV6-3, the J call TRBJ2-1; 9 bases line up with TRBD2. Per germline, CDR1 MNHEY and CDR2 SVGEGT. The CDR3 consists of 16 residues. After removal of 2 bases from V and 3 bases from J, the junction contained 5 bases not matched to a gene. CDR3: CASSYRSGRDYNEQFF. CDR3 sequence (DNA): TGTGCCAGCAGTTACCGTAGCGGGAGAGACTACAATGAGCAGTTCTTC.

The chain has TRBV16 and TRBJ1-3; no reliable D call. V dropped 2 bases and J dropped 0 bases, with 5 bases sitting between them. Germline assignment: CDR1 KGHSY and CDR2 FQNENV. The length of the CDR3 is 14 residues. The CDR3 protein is CASSQGSSGNTIYF. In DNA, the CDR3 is TGTGCCAGCAGCCAAGGGAGCTCTGGAAACACCATATATTTT.

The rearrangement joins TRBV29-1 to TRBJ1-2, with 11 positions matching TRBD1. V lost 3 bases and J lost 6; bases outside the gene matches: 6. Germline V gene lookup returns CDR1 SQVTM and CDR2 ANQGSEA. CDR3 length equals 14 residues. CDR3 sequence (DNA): TGCAGCGTTGACGGACAGGGGGCGTACGATGGCTACACCTTC. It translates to CSVDGQGAYDGYTF. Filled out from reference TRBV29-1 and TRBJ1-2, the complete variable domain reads SAVISQKPSRDICQRGTSLTIQCQVDSQVTMMFWYRQQPGQSLTLIATANQGSEATYESGFVIDKFPISRPNLTFSTLTVSNMSPEDSSIYLCSVDGQGAYDGYTFGSGTRLTVV.

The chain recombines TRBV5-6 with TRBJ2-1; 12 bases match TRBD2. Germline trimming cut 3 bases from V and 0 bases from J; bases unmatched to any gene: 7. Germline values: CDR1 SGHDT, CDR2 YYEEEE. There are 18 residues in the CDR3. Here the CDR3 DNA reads TGTGCCAGCAGCTGGGGACTAGCGGGCTCTCTCTCCTACAATGAGCAGTTCTTC. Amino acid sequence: CASSWGLAGSLSYNEQFF.

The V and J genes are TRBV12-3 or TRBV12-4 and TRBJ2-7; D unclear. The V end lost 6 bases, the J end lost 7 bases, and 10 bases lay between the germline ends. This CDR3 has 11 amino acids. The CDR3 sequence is CASRRFLEQYF. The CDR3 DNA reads TGTGCCAGCAGGAGATTTTTGGAGCAGTACTTC.

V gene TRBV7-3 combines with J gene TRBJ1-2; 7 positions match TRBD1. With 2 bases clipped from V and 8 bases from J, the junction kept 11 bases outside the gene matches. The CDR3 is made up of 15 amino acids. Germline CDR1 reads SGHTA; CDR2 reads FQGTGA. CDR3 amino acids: CASSLREGQVGGYTF. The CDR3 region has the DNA TGTGCCAGCAGCTTACGCGAAGGACAGGTGGGGGGCTACACCTTC.

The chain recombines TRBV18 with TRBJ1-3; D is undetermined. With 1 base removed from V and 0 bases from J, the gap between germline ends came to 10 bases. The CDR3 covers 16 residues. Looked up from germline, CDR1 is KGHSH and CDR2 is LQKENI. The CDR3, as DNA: TGTGCCAGCTCACCACGCGAAAGCGTCTCTGGAAACACCATATATTTT. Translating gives CASSPRESVSGNTIYF. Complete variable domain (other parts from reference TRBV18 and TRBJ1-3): NAGVMQNPRHLVRRRGQEARLRCSPMKGHSHVYWYRQLPEEGLKFMVYLQKENIIDESGMPKERFSAEFPKEGPSILRIQQVVRGDSAAYFCASSPRESVSGNTIYFGEGSWLTVV.

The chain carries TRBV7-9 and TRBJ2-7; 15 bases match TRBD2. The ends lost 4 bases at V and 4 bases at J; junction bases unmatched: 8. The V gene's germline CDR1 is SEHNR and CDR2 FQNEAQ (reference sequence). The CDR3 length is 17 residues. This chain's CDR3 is CASSSSLGLAGGYEQYF. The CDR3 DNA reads TGTGCCAGCAGCTCCTCCCTCGGACTAGCGGGAGGGTACGAGCAGTACTTC. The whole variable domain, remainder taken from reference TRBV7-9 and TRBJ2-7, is DTGVSQNPRHKITKRGQNVTFRCDPISEHNRLYWYRQTLGQGPEFLTYFQNEAQLEKSRLLSDRFSAERPKGSFSTLEIQRTEQGDSAMYLCASSSSLGLAGGYEQYFGPGTRLTVT.

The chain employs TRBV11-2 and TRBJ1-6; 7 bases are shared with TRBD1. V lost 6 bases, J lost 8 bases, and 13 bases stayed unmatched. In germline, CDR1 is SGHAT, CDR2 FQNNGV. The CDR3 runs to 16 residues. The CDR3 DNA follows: TGTGCCAGCAGGAAAAGACAGGGAATGACGGATTCACCCCTCCACTTT. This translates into CASRKRQGMTDSPLHF.

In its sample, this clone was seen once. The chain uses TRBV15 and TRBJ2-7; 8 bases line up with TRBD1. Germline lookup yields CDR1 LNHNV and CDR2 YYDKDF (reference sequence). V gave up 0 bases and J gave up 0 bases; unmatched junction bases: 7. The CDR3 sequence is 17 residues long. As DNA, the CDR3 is TGTGCCACCAGCAGAGATCTGGACAGGGACCTCTCCTACGAGCAGTACTTC. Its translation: CATSRDLDRDLSYEQYF.

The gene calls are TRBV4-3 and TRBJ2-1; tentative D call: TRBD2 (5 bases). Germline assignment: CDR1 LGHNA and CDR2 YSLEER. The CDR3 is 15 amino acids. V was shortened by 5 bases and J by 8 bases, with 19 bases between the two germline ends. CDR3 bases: TGCGCCAGCAGCGGGATCGGGAACCTCGTCTATGAGCAGTTCTTC. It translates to CASSGIGNLVYEQFF.

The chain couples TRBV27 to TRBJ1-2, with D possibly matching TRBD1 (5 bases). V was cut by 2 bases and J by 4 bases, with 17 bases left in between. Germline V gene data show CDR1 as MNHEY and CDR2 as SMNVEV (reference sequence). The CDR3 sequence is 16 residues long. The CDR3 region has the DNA TGTGCCAGCAGTTTAATCGGGCAGGGAGGATTCTATGGCTACACCTTC. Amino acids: CASSLIGQGGFYGYTF.

CDR3 in amino acids: CASRGTGSQPQHF. For the CDR3, the DNA is TGTGCCAGTAGGGGGACAGGGAGTCAGCCCCAGCATTTT. V and J are TRBV19 and TRBJ1-5, with 9 bases that match TRBD1. With V trimmed by 6 bases and J by 6 bases, 3 bases remained unmatched. This CDR3 has 13 amino acids. The germline V gene encodes CDR1 LNHDA and CDR2 SQIVND (reference sequence).

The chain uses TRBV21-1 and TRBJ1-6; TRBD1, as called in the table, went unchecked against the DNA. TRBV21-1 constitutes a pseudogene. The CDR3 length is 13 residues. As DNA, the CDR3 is TGTGCGAGCAGGTCTGCCAGGGCTTCACCCCTCCACTTT. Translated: CASRSARASPLHF.

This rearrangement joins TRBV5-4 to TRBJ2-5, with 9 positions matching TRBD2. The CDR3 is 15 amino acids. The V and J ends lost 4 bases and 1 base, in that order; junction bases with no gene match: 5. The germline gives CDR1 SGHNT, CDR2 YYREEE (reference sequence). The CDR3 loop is CASSPTLAGQETQYF. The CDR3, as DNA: TGTGCCAGCAGCCCTACACTAGCGGGCCAAGAGACCCAGTACTTC.

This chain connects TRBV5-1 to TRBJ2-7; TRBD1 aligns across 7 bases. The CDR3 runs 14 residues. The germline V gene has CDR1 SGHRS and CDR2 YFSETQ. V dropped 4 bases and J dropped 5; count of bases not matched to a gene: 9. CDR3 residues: CASSTGQVRDEQYF. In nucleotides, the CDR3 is TGCGCCAGCAGCACAGGACAGGTGAGGGACGAGCAGTACTTC.

In DNA form, the CDR3 reads TGTGCCAGCAAACCCCCGGGACAGTCTGGCGAGCAGTACTTC. It encodes CASKPPGQSGEQYF. The genes are TRBV6-5 and TRBJ2-7; 7 bases align to TRBD1. V shed 7 bases and J 6 bases; nucleotides not matched to a gene: 12. Per germline, CDR1 MNHEY and CDR2 SVGAGI. This CDR3 is built from 14 residues.

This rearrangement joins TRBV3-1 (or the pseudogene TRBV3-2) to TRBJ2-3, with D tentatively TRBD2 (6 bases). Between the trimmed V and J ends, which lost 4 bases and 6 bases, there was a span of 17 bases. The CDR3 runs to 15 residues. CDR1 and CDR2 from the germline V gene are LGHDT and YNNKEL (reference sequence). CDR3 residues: CASSPTGVRTDTQYF. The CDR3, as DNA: TGTGCCAGCAGCCCAACGGGAGTGAGGACTGATACGCAGTATTTT.

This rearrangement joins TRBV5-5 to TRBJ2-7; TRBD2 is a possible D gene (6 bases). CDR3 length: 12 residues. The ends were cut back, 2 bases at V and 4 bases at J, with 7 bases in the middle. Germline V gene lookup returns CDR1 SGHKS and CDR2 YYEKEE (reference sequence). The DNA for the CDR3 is TGTGCCAGCAGCTTCGGGGGATACGAGCAGTACTTC. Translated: CASSFGGYEQYF.

The CDR3: CSVEDLGGFGTEAFF. Here the CDR3 DNA reads TGCAGCGTTGAAGATCTCGGGGGTTTTGGCACTGAAGCTTTCTTT. This rearrangement joins TRBV29-1 to TRBJ1-1; D is possibly TRBD1 (5 bases). Deletions cut 0 bases from V and 4 bases from J, with 15 bases between. Germline V gene sequence: CDR1 SQVTM, CDR2 ANQGSEA. There are 15 residues in the CDR3.

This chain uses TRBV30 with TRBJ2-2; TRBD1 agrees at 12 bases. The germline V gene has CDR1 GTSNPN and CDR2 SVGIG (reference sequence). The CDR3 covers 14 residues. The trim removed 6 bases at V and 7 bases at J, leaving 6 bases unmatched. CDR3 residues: CACPGTGGYGELFF. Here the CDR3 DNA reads TGTGCCTGCCCTGGGACAGGGGGCTACGGGGAGCTGTTTTTT.

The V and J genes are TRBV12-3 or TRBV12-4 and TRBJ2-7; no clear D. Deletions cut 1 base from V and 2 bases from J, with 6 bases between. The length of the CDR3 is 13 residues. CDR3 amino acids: CASSLDRTYEQYF. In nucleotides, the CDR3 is TGTGCCAGCAGTTTAGACAGAACCTACGAGCAGTACTTC.

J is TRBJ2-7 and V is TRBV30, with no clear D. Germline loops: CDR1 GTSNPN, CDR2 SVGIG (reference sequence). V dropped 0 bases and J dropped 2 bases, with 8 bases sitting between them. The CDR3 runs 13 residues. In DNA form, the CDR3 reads TGTGCCTGGAGTGTAGCAGGAACCTACGAGCAGTACTTC. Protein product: CAWSVAGTYEQYF.